This T cell receptor (beta chain) was captured in a study of blood T cells in healthy people across ages. A few counts support this clonotype. Its antigen is still unknown. Per-sample PBMC isolation yielded at least 6.5 million cells. Trimming took off 2 bases at V and 8 bases at J, with 15 bases between the two ends. Per germline, CDR1 MNHEY and CDR2 SVGAGI. There are 14 residues in the CDR3. Next came a second PCR, run for roughly 6 to 11 cycles, which used a sample-barcoded 5' primer along with a J-beta primer mix. TCRdb fed the 5' RACE reads into MiXCR, producing one record per CDR3 protein. Of about 1.8 million distinct CDR3 sequences listed, roughly 50% are singletons. Study conclusions and caveats: Per-million-T-cell TCR beta diversity fell roughly linearly with age.

The genes are TRBV6-5 and TRBJ1-2, with a possible D match to TRBD1 (5 bases). The sample consisted of blood. The TCR sequence derives from a woman aged 40-49 years in good health. In nucleotides, the CDR3 is TGTGCCAGCAGTTACAACGGGGCGCGTCAAGGCTACACCTTC. It codes for CASSYNGARQGYTF.